This paragraph covers one TCR beta chain sequence. The antigen is undetermined. Unstimulated regulatory T cells (CD4+CD25+CD127-), CD4+CD25- non-regulatory cells, CD4 and CD8 cells were FACS-sorted from thawed PBMCs. The data were taken from a study of Tregs in tolerant kidney transplant recipients. General study results and limits: Validation in larger populations is needed because few patients were studied. The most relevant donor-specific Treg TCRbeta repertoire apparently came from expansion with activated donor B cells. No direct test of biological reproducibility was done here.

The CDR3 sequence is 14 residues long. V dropped 3 bases and J dropped 8; count of bases not matched to a gene: 5. CDR1 and CDR2 from the germline V gene are KGHSH and LQKENI. Profiling relied on immunoSEQ multiplex PCR, and the TCRdb table lists in-frame clones only, not all of them. The repertoire holds around 61,000 clones, with over 70% as singletons. The chain employs TRBV18 and TRBJ2-1; TRBD1 aligns across 9 bases. The TCR sequence derives from a human donor in good health. What was sequenced was CD4+ T cells from blood. CDR3 residues: CASSPGQGPHEQFF. The DNA of the CDR3 is TGTGCCAGCTCACCGGGACAGGGCCCCCATGAGCAGTTCTTC.